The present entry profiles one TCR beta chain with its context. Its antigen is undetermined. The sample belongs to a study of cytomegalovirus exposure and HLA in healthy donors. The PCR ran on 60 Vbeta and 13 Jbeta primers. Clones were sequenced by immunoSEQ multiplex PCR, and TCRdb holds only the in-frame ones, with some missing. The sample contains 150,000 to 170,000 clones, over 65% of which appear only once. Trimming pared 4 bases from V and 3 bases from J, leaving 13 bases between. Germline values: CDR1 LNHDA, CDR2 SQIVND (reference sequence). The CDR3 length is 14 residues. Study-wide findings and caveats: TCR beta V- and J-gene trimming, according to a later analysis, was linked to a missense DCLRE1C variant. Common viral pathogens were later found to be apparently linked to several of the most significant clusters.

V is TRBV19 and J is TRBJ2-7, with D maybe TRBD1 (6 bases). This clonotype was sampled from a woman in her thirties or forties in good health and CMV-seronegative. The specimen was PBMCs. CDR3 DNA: TGTGCCAGTAGTAGGGGACAAGCTTACTACGAGCAGTACTTC. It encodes CASSRGQAYYEQYF. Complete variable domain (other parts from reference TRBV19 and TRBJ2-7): DGGITQSPKYLFRKEGQNVTLSCEQNLNHDAMYWYRQDPGQGLRLIYYSQIVNDFQKGDIAEGYSVSREKKESFPLTVTSAQKNPTAFYLCASSRGQAYYEQYFGPGTRLTVT.